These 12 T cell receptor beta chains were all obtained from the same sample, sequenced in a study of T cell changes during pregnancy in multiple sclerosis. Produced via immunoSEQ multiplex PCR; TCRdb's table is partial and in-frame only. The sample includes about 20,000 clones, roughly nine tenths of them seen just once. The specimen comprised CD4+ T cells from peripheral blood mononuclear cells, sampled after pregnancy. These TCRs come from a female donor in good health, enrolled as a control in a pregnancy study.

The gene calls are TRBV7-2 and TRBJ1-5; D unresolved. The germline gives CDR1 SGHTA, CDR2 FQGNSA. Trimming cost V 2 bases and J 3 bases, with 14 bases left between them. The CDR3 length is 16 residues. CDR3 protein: CASSLFGGRTNQPQHF. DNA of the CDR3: TGTGCCAGCAGCTTATTTGGTGGGCGTACCAATCAGCCCCAGCATTTT.

This chain's CDR3 is CASSRGQVSGANVLTF. As DNA, the CDR3 is TGTGCCAGTTCCCGAGGACAAGTATCTGGGGCCAACGTCCTGACTTTC. The rearrangement joins TRBV9 to TRBJ2-6; the D gene is possibly TRBD1 (5 bases). This CDR3 has 16 residues. Germline V gene sequence: CDR1 SGDLS, CDR2 YYNGEE. The V and J ends lost 8 bases and 1 base respectively, with 16 bases between them.

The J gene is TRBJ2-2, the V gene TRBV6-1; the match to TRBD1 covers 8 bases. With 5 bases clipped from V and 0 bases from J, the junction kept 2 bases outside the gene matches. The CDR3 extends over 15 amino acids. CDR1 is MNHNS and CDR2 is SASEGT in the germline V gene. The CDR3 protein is CASSIQGANTGELFF. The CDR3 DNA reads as TGTGCCAGCAGTATACAGGGGGCGAACACCGGGGAGCTGTTTTTT.

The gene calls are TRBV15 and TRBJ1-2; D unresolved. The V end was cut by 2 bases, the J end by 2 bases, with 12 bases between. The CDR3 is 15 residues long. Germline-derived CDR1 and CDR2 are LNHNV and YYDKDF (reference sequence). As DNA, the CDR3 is TGTGCCACCAGCAGAACTTTGGAGGTCAACTATGGCTACACCTTC. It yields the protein CATSRTLEVNYGYTF.

The CDR3 sequence: CASSPPTPANTGELFF. For the CDR3, the DNA is TGTGCCAGCAGCCCCCCGACACCCGCGAACACCGGGGAGCTGTTTTTT. V gene TRBV9 combines with J gene TRBJ2-2; no clear D. The V end lost 4 bases, the J end lost 0 bases, and 13 bases lay between the germline ends. CDR1 and CDR2 (germline): SGDLS, YYNGEE. This CDR3 has 16 amino acids.

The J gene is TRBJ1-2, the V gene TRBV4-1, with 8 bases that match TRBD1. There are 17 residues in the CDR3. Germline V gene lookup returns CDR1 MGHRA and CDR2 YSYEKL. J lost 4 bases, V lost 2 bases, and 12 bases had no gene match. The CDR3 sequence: CASSQPTGVGVAYGYTF. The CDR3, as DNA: TGCGCCAGCAGCCAACCGACAGGGGTCGGGGTAGCCTATGGCTACACCTTC.

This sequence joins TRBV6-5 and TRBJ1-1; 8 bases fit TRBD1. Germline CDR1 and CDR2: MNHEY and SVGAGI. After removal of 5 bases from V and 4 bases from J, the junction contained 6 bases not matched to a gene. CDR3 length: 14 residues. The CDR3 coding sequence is TGTGCCAGCAGTCCTCAGGGGGCGGTCACTGAAGCTTTCTTT. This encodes CASSPQGAVTEAFF.

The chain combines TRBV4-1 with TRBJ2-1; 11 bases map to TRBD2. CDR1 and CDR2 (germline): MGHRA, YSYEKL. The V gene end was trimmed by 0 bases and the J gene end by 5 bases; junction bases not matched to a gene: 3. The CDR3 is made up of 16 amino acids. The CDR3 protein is CASSQEGLAVNNEQFF. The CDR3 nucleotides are TGCGCCAGCAGCCAAGAGGGACTAGCGGTAAACAATGAGCAGTTCTTC.

The CDR3 nucleotides are TGTGCCAGCAGTGCCGGGACTAGCGGGCGCACCTACGAGCAGTACTTC. Translating gives CASSAGTSGRTYEQYF. The rearrangement uses TRBV6-1 and TRBJ2-7; TRBD2 aligns across 12 bases. Germline loops: CDR1 MNHNS, CDR2 SASEGT. V was clipped by 4 bases and J by 2 bases; unmatched bases: 6. CDR3 length: 16 amino acids.

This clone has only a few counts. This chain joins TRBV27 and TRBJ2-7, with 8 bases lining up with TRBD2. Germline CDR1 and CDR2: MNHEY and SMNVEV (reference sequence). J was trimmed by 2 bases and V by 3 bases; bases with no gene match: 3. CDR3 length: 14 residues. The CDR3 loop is CASSFTSGPYEQYF. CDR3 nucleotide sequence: TGTGCCAGCAGTTTTACTAGCGGACCCTACGAGCAGTACTTC.

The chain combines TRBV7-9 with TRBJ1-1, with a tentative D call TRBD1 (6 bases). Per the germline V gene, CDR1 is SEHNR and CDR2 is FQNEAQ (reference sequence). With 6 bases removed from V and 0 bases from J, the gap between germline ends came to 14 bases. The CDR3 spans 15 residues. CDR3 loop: CASRPKDRMNTEAFF. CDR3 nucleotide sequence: TGTGCCAGCAGACCAAAGGACAGAATGAACACTGAAGCTTTCTTT.

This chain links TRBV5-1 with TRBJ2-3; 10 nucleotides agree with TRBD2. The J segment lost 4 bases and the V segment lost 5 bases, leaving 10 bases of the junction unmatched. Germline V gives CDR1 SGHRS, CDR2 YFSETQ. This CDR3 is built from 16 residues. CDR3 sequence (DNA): TGCGCCAGCAGTAAAGCGGGGGGGCCTTTCTCAGATACGCAGTATTTT. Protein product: CASSKAGGPFSDTQYF. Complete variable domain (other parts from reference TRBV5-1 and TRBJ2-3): KAGVTQTPRYLIKTRGQQVTLSCSPISGHRSVSWYQQTPGQGLQFLFEYFSETQRNKGNFPGRFSGRQFSNSRSEMNVSTLELGDSALYLCASSKAGGPFSDTQYFGPGTRLTVL.